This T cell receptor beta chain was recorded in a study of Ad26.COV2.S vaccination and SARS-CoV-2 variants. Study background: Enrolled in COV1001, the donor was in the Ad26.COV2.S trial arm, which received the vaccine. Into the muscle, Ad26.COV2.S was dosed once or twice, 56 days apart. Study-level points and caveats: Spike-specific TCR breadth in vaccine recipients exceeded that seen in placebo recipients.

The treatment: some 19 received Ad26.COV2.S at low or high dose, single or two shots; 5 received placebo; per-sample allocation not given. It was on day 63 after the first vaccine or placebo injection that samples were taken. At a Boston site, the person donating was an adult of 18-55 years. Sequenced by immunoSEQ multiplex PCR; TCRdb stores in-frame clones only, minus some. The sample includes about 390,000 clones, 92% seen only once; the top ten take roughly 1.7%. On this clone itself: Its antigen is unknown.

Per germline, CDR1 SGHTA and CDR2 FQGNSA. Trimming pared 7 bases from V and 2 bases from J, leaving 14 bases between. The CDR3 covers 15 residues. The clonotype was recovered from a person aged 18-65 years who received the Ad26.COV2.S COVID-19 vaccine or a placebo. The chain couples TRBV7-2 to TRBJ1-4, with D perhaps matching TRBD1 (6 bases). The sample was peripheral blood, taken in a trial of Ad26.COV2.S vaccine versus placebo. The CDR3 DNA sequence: TGTGCCAGCAAAGCGGGGGGGCACACTAATGAAAAACTGTTTTTT. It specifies CASKAGGHTNEKLFF.